A single T cell receptor beta chain is shown here with its context. Antigen specificity is unknown. This sample is part of a study of cytomegalovirus exposure and HLA in healthy donors. Across the study: From HLA-typed donors, an early data release held about 92 million unique TCRs. Whole-study findings and limits: Investigators reported 150 to 200 TCR beta chains as tied to cytomegalovirus. The authors reported that TCR beta sequences could predict HLA-A and HLA-B alleles. These predictions were accurate for most subjects in the first cohort. CMV serostatus was the only recorded immune exposure for donors.

PCR involved 60 Vbeta and 13 Jbeta primers. Assay: immunoSEQ multiplex PCR; the TCRdb copy retains only in-frame clones and omits some. Of 120,000 to 150,000 clones listed, more than 60% are singletons. This CDR3 has 15 amino acids. Germline trimming cut 1 base from V and 5 bases from J; bases unmatched to any gene: 5. Germline CDR1 SGHVS, CDR2 FQNEAQ. Sample: PBMCs. The sequence was collected from a female donor in good health and CMV-seronegative. This chain links TRBV7-8 with TRBJ2-1, with 7 bases fitting TRBD2. In DNA form, the CDR3 reads TGTGCCAGCAGCTTAGTCCTAGCGGAAAACAATGAGCAGTTCTTC. This translates into CASSLVLAENNEQFF.